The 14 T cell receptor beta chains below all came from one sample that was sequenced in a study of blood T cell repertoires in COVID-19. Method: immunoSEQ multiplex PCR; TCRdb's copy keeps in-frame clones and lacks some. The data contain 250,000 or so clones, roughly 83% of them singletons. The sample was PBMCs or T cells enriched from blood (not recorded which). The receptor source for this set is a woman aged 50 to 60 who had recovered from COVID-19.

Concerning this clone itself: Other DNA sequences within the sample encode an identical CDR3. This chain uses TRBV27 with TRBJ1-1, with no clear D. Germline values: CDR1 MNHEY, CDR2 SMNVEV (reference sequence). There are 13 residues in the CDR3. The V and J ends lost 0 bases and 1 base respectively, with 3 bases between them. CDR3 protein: CASSLSRNTEAFF. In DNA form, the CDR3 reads TGTGCCAGCAGTTTATCCAGGAACACTGAAGCTTTCTTT.

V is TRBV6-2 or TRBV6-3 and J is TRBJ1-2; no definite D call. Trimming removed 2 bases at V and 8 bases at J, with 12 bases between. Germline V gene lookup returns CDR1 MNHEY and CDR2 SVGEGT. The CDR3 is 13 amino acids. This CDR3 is CASSYGTRGGYTF. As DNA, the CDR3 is TGTGCCAGCAGTTACGGTACGCGGGGAGGCTACACCTTC.

CDR3 sequence: CASRQGAANTGELFF. CDR3 nucleotides: TGTGCCAGCAGGCAAGGGGCGGCGAACACCGGGGAGCTGTTTTTT. The gene calls are TRBV2 and TRBJ2-2; a possible D gene is TRBD1 (5 bases). The CDR3 is 15 amino acids. Trimming left V 6 bases short and J 0 bases short, with 11 bases between. The germline gives CDR1 SNHLY, CDR2 FYNNEI.

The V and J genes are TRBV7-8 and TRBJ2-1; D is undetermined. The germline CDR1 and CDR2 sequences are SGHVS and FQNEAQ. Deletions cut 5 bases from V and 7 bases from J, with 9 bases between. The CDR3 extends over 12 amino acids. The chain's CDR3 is CASSPSRNEQFF. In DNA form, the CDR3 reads TGTGCCAGCAGCCCGAGCCGGAATGAGCAGTTCTTC.

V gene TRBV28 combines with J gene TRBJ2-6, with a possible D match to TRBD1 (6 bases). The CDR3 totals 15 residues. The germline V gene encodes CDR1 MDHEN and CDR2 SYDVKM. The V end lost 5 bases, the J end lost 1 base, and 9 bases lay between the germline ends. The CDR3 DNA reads TGTGCCAGCAGTCCCCAGGGGTCTGGGGCCAACGTCCTGACTTTC. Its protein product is CASSPQGSGANVLTF.

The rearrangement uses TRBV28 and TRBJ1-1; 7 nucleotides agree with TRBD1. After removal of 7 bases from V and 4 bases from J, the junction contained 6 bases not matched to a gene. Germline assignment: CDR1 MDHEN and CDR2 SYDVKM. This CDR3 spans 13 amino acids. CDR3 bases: TGTGCCAGCACTAAGGGGGCTCTCACTGAAGCTTTCTTT. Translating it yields CASTKGALTEAFF.

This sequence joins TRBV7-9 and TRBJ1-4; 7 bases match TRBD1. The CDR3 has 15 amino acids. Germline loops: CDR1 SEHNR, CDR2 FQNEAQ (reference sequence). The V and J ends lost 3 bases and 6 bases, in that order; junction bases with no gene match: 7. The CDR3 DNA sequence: TGTGCCAGCAGCTTGGACCGGGACAGTCATGAAAAACTGTTTTTT. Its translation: CASSLDRDSHEKLFF.

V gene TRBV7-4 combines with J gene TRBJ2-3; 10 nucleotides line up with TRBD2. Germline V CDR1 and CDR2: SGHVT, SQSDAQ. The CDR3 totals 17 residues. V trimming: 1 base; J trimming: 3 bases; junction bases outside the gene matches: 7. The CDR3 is CASSLGTSGELTDTQYF. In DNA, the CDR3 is TGTGCCAGCAGCTTAGGGACTAGCGGAGAACTGACAGATACGCAGTATTTT.

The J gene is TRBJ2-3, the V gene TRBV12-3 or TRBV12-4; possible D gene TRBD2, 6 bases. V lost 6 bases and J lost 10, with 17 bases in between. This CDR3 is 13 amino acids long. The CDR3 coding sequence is TGTGCCAGCAGCCCTAACCTGGGGGGAGCGCAGTATTTT. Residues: CASSPNLGGAQYF.

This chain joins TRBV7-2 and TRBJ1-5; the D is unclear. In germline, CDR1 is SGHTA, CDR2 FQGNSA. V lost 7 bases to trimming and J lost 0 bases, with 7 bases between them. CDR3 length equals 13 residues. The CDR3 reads CASKSNSNQPQHF. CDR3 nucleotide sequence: TGTGCCAGCAAAAGCAATAGCAATCAGCCCCAGCATTTT.

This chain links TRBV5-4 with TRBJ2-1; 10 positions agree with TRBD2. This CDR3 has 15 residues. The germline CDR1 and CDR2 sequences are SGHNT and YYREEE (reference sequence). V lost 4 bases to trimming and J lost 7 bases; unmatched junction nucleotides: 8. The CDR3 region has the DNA TGTGCCAGCAGCCTCCTAGCGGGAGTTGGGAATGAGCAGTTCTTC. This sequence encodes CASSLLAGVGNEQFF. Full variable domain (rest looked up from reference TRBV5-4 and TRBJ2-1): ETGVTQSPTHLIKTRGQQVTLRCSSQSGHNTVSWYQQALGQGPQFIFQYYREEENGRGNFPPRFSGLQFPNYSSELNVNALELDDSALYLCASSLLAGVGNEQFFGPGTRLTVL.

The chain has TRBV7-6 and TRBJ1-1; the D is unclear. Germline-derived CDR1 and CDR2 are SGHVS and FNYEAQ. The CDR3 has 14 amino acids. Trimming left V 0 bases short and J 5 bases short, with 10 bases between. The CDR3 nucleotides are TGTGCCAGCAGCTTAGCTTTTCGGGGAACTGAAGCTTTCTTT. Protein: CASSLAFRGTEAFF.

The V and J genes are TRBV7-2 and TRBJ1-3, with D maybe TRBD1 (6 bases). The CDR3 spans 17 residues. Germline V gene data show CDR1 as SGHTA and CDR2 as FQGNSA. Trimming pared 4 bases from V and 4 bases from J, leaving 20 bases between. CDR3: CASSSTARGAVGNTIYF. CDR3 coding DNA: TGTGCCAGCAGCTCAACGGCCCGGGGGGCTGTAGGAAACACCATATATTTT.

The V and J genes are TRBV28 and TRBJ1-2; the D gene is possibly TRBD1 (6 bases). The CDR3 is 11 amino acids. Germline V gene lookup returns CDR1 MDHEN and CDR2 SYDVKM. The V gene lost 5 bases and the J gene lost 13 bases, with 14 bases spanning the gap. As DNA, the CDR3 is TGTGCCAGCAGTAACAGGGTGGCTTGCACCTTC. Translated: CASSNRVACTF.